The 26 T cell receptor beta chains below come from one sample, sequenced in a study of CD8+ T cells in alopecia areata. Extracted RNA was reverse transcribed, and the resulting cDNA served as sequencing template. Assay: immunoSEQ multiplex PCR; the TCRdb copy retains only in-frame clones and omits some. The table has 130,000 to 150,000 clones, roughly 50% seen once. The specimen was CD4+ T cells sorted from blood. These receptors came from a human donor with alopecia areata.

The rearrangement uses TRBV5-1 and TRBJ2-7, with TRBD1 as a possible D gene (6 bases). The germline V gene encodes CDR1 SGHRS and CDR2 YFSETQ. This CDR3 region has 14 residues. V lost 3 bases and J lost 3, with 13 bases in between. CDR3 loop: CASSWGEQGYEQYF. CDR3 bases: TGCGCCAGCAGCTGGGGCGAACAGGGCTACGAGCAGTACTTC. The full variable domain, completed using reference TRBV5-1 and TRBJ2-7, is KAGVTQTPRYLIKTRGQQVTLSCSPISGHRSVSWYQQTPGQGLQFLFEYFSETQRNKGNFPGRFSGRQFSNSRSEMNVSTLELGDSALYLCASSWGEQGYEQYFGPGTRLTVT.

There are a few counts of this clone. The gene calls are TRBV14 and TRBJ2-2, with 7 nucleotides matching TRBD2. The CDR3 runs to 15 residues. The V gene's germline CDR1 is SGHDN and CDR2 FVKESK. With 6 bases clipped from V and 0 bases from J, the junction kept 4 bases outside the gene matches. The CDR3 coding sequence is TGTGCCAGCAGGATCAGCGGGACGAACACCGGGGAGCTGTTTTTT. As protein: CASRISGTNTGELFF.

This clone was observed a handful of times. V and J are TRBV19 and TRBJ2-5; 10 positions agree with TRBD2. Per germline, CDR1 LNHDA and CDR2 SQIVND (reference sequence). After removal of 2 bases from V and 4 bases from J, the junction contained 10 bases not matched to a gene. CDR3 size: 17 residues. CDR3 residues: CASSIRLAGATSETQYF. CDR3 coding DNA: TGTGCCAGTAGTATACGCCTAGCGGGAGCTACATCAGAGACCCAGTACTTC.

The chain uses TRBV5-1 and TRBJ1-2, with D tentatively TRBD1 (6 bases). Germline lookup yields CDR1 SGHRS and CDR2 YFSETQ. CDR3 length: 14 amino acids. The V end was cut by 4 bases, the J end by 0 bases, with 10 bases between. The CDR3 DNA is TGCGCCAGCAGCGCAGGGGACACTAACTATGGCTACACCTTC. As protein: CASSAGDTNYGYTF. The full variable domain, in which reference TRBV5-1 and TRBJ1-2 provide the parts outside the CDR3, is KAGVTQTPRYLIKTRGQQVTLSCSPISGHRSVSWYQQTPGQGLQFLFEYFSETQRNKGNFPGRFSGRQFSNSRSEMNVSTLELGDSALYLCASSAGDTNYGYTFGSGTRLTVV.

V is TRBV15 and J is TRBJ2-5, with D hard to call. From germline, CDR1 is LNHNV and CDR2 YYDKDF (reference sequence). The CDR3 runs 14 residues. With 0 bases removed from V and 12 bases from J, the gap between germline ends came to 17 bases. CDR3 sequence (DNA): TGTGCCACCAGCAGAGATCGTGGGTACCCGCAGAAGTACTTC. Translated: CATSRDRGYPQKYF.

The CDR3 is CASSLDNEQFF. The CDR3 nucleotides are TGTGCCAGCAGCTTAGACAATGAGCAGTTCTTC. This rearrangement joins TRBV4-2 to TRBJ2-1; no clear D. Germline V gene data show CDR1 as LGHNA and CDR2 as YNFKEQ. Between the trimmed V and J ends, which lost 5 bases and 5 bases, there was a span of 4 bases. The CDR3 extends over 11 amino acids.

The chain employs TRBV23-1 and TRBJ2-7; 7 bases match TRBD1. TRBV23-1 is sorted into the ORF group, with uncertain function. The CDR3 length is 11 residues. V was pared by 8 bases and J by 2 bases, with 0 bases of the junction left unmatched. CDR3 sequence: CASQGAYEQYF. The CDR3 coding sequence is TGCGCCAGCCAGGGGGCCTACGAGCAGTACTTC.

The CDR3 DNA is TGTGCCAGCAGTAGTGTGACTAGCTTCTACAATGAGCAGTTCTTC. Its protein is CASSSVTSFYNEQFF. V and J are TRBV6-6 and TRBJ2-1; 7 nucleotides align to TRBD2. The CDR3 loop spans 15 amino acids. Germline V gene data show CDR1 as MNHNY and CDR2 as SVGAGI (reference sequence). J was trimmed by 3 bases and V by 5 bases; bases with no gene match: 7.

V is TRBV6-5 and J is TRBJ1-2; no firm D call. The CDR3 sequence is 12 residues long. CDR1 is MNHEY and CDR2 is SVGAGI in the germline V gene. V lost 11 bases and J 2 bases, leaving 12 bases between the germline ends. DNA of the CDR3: TGTGCCGTAGGAGACACCAACTATGGCTACACCTTC. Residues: CAVGDTNYGYTF.

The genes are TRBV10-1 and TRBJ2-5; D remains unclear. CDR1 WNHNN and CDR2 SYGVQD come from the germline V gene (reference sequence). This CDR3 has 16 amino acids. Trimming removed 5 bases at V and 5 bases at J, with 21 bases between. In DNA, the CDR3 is TGCGCCAGCAGTTGTACTCCTCGACCCCTTTGGGAGACCCAGTACTTC. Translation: CASSCTPRPLWETQYF.

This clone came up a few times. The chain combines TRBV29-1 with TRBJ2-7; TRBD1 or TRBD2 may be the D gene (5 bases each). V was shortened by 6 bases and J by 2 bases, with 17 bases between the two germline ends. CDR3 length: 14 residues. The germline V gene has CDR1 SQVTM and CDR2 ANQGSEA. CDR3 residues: CSVTDRGKTYEQYF. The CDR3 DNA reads TGCAGCGTCACCGACAGAGGGAAAACCTACGAGCAGTACTTC.

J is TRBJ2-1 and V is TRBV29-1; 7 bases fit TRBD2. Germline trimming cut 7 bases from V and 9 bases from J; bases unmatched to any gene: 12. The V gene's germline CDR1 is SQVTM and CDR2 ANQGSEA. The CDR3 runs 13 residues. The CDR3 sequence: CSDSGRGYGEQFF. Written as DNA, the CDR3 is TGCAGCGATTCGGGGCGGGGGTACGGTGAGCAGTTCTTC.

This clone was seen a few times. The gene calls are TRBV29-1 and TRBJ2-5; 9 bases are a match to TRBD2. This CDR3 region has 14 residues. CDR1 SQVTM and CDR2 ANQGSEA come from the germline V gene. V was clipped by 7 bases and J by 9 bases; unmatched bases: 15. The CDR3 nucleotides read TGCAGCGCTGGCCCGCGTGTTAGCGGGAGCGCCCAGTACTTC. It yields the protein CSAGPRVSGSAQYF. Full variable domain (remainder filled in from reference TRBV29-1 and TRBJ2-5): SAVISQKPSRDICQRGTSLTIQCQVDSQVTMMFWYRQQPGQSLTLIATANQGSEATYESGFVIDKFPISRPNLTFSTLTVSNMSPEDSSIYLCSAGPRVSGSAQYFGPGTRLLVL.

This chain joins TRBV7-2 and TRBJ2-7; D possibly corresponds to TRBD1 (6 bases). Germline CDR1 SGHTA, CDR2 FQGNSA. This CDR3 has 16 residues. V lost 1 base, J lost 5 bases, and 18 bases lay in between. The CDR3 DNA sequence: TGTGCCAGCAGCTTAGTGTCGGTCGGCAGGGGCCACGAGCAGTACTTC. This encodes CASSLVSVGRGHEQYF.

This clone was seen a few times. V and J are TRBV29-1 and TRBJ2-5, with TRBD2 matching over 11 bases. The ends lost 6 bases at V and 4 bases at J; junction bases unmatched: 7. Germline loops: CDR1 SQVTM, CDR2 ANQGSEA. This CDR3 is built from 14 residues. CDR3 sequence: CSVSVGTSGETQYF. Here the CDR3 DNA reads TGCAGCGTCAGCGTGGGGACTAGCGGAGAGACCCAGTACTTC. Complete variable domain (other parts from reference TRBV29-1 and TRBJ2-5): SAVISQKPSRDICQRGTSLTIQCQVDSQVTMMFWYRQQPGQSLTLIATANQGSEATYESGFVIDKFPISRPNLTFSTLTVSNMSPEDSSIYLCSVSVGTSGETQYFGPGTRLLVL.

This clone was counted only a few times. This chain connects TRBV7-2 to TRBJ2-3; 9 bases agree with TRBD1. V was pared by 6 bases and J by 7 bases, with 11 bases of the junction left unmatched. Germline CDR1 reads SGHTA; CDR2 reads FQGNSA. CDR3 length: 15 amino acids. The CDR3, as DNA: TGTGCCAGCAGAAGTCCCGGGACAGGGTTCCATACGCAGTATTTT. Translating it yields CASRSPGTGFHTQYF.

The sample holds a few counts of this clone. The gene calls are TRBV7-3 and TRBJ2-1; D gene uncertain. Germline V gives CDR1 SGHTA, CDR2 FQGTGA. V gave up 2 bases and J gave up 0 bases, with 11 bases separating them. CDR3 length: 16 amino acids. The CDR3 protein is CASSLQPTISYNEQFF. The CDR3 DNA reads TGTGCCAGCAGCTTACAGCCAACTATCTCCTACAATGAGCAGTTCTTC.

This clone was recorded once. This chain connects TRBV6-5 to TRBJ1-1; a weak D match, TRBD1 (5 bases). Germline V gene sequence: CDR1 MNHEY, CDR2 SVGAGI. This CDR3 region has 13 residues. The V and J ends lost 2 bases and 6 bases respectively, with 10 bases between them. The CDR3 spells CASSYRWGSEAFF. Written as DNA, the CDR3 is TGTGCCAGCAGTTACCGCTGGGGCTCTGAAGCTTTCTTT.

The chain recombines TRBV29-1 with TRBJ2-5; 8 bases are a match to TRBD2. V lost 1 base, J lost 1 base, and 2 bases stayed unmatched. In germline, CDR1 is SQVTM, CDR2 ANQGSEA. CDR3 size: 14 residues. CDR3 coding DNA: TGCAGCGTTGAAGTACTAGCGGTCCAAGAGACCCAGTACTTC. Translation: CSVEVLAVQETQYF.

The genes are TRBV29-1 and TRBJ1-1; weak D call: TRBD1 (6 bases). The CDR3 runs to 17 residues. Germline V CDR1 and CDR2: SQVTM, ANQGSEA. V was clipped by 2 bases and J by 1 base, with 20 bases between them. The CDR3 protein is CSVEWVRGRRRNTEAFF. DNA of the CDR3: TGCAGCGTTGAATGGGTCAGGGGACGTAGGAGGAACACTGAAGCTTTCTTT.

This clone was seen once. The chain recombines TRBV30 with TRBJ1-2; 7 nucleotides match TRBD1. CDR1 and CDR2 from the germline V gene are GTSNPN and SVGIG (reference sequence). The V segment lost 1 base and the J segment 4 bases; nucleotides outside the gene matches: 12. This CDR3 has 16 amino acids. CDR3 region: CAWSGKGDRAIYGYTF. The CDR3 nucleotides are TGTGCCTGGAGTGGAAAAGGGGACAGAGCGATCTATGGCTACACCTTC.

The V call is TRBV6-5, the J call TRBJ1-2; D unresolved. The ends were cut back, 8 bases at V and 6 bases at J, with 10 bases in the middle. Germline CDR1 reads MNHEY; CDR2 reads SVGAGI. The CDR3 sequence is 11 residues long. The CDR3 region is CASGRENGYTF. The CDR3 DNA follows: TGTGCCAGCGGAAGGGAGAATGGCTACACCTTC.

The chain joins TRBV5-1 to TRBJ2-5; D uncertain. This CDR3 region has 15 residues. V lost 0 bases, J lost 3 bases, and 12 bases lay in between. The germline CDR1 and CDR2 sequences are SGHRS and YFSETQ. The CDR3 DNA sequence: TGCGCCAGCAGCTTGGGGCCCCTAAGAGAAGAGACCCAGTACTTC. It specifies CASSLGPLREETQYF.

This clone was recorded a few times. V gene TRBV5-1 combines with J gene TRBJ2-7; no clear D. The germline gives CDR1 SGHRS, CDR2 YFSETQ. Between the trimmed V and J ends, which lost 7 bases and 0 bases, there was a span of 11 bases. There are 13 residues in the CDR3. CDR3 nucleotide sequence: TGCGCCAGCCGGGCCGTTATCTCCTACGAGCAGTACTTC. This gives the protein CASRAVISYEQYF. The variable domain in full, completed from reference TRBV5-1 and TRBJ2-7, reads KAGVTQTPRYLIKTRGQQVTLSCSPISGHRSVSWYQQTPGQGLQFLFEYFSETQRNKGNFPGRFSGRQFSNSRSEMNVSTLELGDSALYLCASRAVISYEQYFGPGTRLTVT.

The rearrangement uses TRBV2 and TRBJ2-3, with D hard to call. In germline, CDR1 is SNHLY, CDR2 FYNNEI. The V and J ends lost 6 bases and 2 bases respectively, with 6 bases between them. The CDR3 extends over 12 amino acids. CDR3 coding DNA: TGTGCCAGCAGCAGCATCACAGATACGCAGTATTTT. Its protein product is CASSSITDTQYF.

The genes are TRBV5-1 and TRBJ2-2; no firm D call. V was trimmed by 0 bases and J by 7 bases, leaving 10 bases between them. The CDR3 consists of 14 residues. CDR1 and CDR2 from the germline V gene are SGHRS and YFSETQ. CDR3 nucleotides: TGCGCCAGCAGCTTGGCTGGGGATAGCGGGGAGCTGTTTTTT. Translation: CASSLAGDSGELFF.